These 20 T cell receptor beta chains originate from one sample sequenced in a study of PD-L1 blockade in urothelial cancer. Time point described: peripheral blood 6 weeks after treatment start. The data were produced by immunoSEQ multiplex PCR, yet TCRdb's version contains in-frame clones alone and is incomplete. Among over 100,000 clones, under 95% were seen once, and the ten largest hold less than 5%. This specimen consisted of PBMCs, obtained around atezolizumab (anti-PD-L1) treatment. The source of these receptors is a man aged 60 to 75 with urothelial cancer.

The genes are TRBV4-1 and TRBJ2-3; 8 nucleotides agree with TRBD2. The CDR3 has 16 amino acids. V dropped 3 bases and J dropped 2; count of bases not matched to a gene: 7. CDR1 is MGHRA, CDR2 YSYEKL, per germline. This CDR3 is CASSQGSGVTTDTQYF. The CDR3 DNA sequence: TGCGCCAGCAGCCAGGGTAGCGGGGTGACCACAGATACGCAGTATTTT.

This sequence joins TRBV30 and TRBJ2-3; 12 bases are shared with TRBD2. The CDR3 loop spans 15 amino acids. From germline, CDR1 is GTSNPN and CDR2 SVGIG (reference sequence). The V segment lost 1 base and the J segment 6 bases; nucleotides outside the gene matches: 5. CDR3 DNA: TGTGCCTGGAGTGGGACTAGCGGGATGGGCGATACGCAGTATTTT. Its protein is CAWSGTSGMGDTQYF.

The J gene is TRBJ2-3, the V gene TRBV2, with a possible D match to TRBD1 (6 bases). CDR1 SNHLY and CDR2 FYNNEI come from the germline V gene. The CDR3 consists of 15 residues. V was pared by 5 bases and J by 3 bases, with 15 bases between. The CDR3 sequence: CASSPDRPETDTQYF. CDR3 sequence (DNA): TGTGCCAGCAGTCCGGACAGACCAGAAACAGATACGCAGTATTTT.

The chain carries TRBV30 and TRBJ1-4, with D maybe TRBD1 (6 bases). The CDR3 contains 14 residues. V was cut by 2 bases and J by 10 bases, with 17 bases left in between. The germline V gene encodes CDR1 GTSNPN and CDR2 SVGIG (reference sequence). The CDR3 bases are TGTGCCTGGAGTTCGAGGGGGGGGGAAGGAAAACTGTTTTTT. It yields the protein CAWSSRGGEGKLFF.

This clone showed up just once. Written as DNA, the CDR3 is TGTGCCAGCAGTTTTCAGGACAGGCTGAACACTGAAGCTTTCTTT. Amino acids: CASSFQDRLNTEAFF. This chain connects TRBV6-5 to TRBJ1-1; TRBD1 aligns across 7 bases. The V segment lost 4 bases and the J segment 0 bases; nucleotides outside the gene matches: 5. There are 15 residues in the CDR3. Germline V CDR1 and CDR2: MNHEY, SVGAGI.

A single count supports this clone. The chain combines TRBV5-4 with TRBJ2-3, with 8 bases fitting TRBD1. Germline loops: CDR1 SGHNT, CDR2 YYREEE (reference sequence). The CDR3 has 16 amino acids. With V trimmed by 0 bases and J by 1 base, 4 bases remained unmatched. The CDR3 protein is CASSLGQGAGTDTQYF. The CDR3 nucleotides read TGTGCCAGCAGCTTGGGTCAGGGGGCCGGCACAGATACGCAGTATTTT.

This clone came up a few times. The chain uses TRBV5-4 and TRBJ2-7; TRBD1 aligns across 7 bases. Trimming cost V 4 bases and J 2 bases; bases outside gene matches: 3. CDR3 size: 13 residues. CDR1 SGHNT and CDR2 YYREEE come from the germline V gene (reference sequence). DNA for the CDR3: TGTGCCAGCAGCGTTCAGGGGGCCTACGAGCAGTACTTC. Translating gives CASSVQGAYEQYF.

The rearrangement joins TRBV21-1 to TRBJ1-1; no check of the table's D call, TRBD1, against the DNA was made. TRBV21-1 is a listed pseudogene. The CDR3 totals 14 residues. The CDR3 reads CARGQGKVNTEAFF. CDR3 DNA sequence: TGTGCCAGAGGACAGGGAAAGGTCAACACTGAAGCTTTCTTT.

This sequence joins TRBV7-2 and TRBJ2-4, with 7 bases fitting TRBD2. After removal of 4 bases from V and 2 bases from J, the junction contained 8 bases not matched to a gene. The CDR3 length is 16 residues. The germline V gene encodes CDR1 SGHTA and CDR2 FQGNSA. Here the CDR3 DNA reads TGTGCCAGCAGCTCCCAAGCGGGGACTACCAAAAACATTCAGTACTTC. Its protein product is CASSSQAGTTKNIQYF.

The V call is TRBV4-2, the J call TRBJ2-1; D is unclear. Trimming removed 0 bases at V and 10 bases at J, with 13 bases between. CDR1 and CDR2 (germline): LGHNA, YNFKEQ. The CDR3 contains 14 residues. This CDR3 is CASSQEVVRSEQFF. The CDR3 nucleotides read TGTGCCAGCAGCCAAGAGGTTGTGCGGAGCGAGCAGTTCTTC.

V and J are TRBV30 and TRBJ2-7; D unclear. The V end lost 2 bases, the J end lost 2 bases, and 13 bases lay between the germline ends. The CDR3 runs 14 residues. CDR1 and CDR2 (germline): GTSNPN, SVGIG (reference sequence). The CDR3 coding sequence is TGTGCCTGGAGTTCAGGTGTGAAGCCCTACGAGCAGTACTTC. Protein: CAWSSGVKPYEQYF.

The V call is TRBV5-1, the J call TRBJ2-3; D unclear. V lost 0 bases and J 0 bases, leaving 8 bases between the germline ends. The CDR3 runs to 15 residues. Per the germline V gene, CDR1 is SGHRS and CDR2 is YFSETQ. CDR3 bases: TGCGCCAGCAGCTTGGGGGCCGGTAGCACAGATACGCAGTATTTT. It encodes CASSLGAGSTDTQYF.

This clone was seen a few times. This rearrangement joins TRBV4-1 to TRBJ1-1; weak D call: TRBD1 (5 bases). The CDR3 runs 13 residues. V was trimmed by 1 base and J by 5 bases, leaving 8 bases between them. From germline, CDR1 is MGHRA and CDR2 YSYEKL. CDR3 DNA sequence: TGCGCCAGCAGCCAAGCAGGGTGGACTGAAGCTTTCTTT. It yields the protein CASSQAGWTEAFF.

The rearrangement links TRBV11-2 to TRBJ2-5, with a weak D call TRBD2 (6 bases). This CDR3 spans 13 amino acids. The germline gives CDR1 SGHAT, CDR2 FQNNGV. The ends were cut back, 3 bases at V and 4 bases at J, with 9 bases in the middle. CDR3 loop: CASSFGGRETQYF. For the CDR3, the DNA is TGTGCCAGCAGCTTCGGGGGTCGAGAGACCCAGTACTTC.

The chain carries TRBV5-4 and TRBJ2-4; 8 bases fit TRBD2. CDR1 is SGHNT and CDR2 is YYREEE in the germline V gene (reference sequence). V trimming: 2 bases; J trimming: 8 bases; junction bases outside the gene matches: 3. The CDR3 consists of 13 residues. The CDR3 is CASSFGREDIQYF. Written as DNA, the CDR3 is TGTGCCAGCAGCTTCGGGAGGGAGGACATTCAGTACTTC.

This clone has just a few counts. The genes are TRBV5-8 and TRBJ2-5; D gene ambiguous. Germline V gene sequence: CDR1 SGHTS, CDR2 YDEGEE. This CDR3 comprises 16 residues. Trimming shortened V by 4 bases and J by 2 bases, and 18 bases separated the two germline ends. CDR3 coding DNA: TGTGCCAGCAGCCCCGGTGGCTTAGCCTCACAAGAGACCCAGTACTTC. Amino acid sequence: CASSPGGLASQETQYF. Full variable domain (rest looked up from reference TRBV5-8 and TRBJ2-5): EAGVTQSPTHLIKTRGQQATLRCSPISGHTSVYWYQQALGLGLQFLLWYDEGEERNRGNFPPRFSGRQFPNYSSELNVNALELEDSALYLCASSPGGLASQETQYFGPGTRLLVL.

The chain combines TRBV18 with TRBJ2-2, with 8 bases aligning to TRBD2. Germline V lookup: CDR1 KGHSH, CDR2 LQKENI. The CDR3 is 16 amino acids. With V trimmed by 5 bases and J by 6 bases, 11 bases remained unmatched. The CDR3 DNA is TGTGCCAGCTCAGACTCGCGACTAGCGTCGGCCGGGGAGCTGTTTTTT. Protein: CASSDSRLASAGELFF.

This clone occurred once. The rearrangement joins TRBV11-2 to TRBJ1-5; no firm D call. Between the trimmed V and J ends, which lost 1 base and 4 bases, there was a span of 5 bases. Germline V gene lookup returns CDR1 SGHAT and CDR2 FQNNGV. The CDR3 is 13 amino acids. CDR3 region: CASSLGQNQPQHF. For the CDR3, the DNA is TGTGCCAGCAGCTTAGGGCAGAATCAGCCCCAGCATTTT.

The chain couples TRBV12-5 to TRBJ2-1; 11 nucleotides align to TRBD2. There are 12 residues in the CDR3. The J segment lost 10 bases and the V segment lost 9 bases, leaving 5 bases of the junction unmatched. Germline CDR1 reads LGHNT; CDR2 reads FRNRAP. The CDR3 spells CASLAGGTEQFF. In DNA form, the CDR3 reads TGTGCTAGCTTAGCGGGGGGGACGGAGCAGTTCTTC.

The V and J genes are TRBV18 and TRBJ2-7; the match to TRBD2 covers 12 bases. The V segment lost 0 bases and the J segment 7 bases; nucleotides outside the gene matches: 16. CDR1 KGHSH and CDR2 LQKENI come from the germline V gene. The CDR3 sequence is 19 residues long. CDR3 in DNA: TGTGCCAGCTCACCACCTTCGAGTTTCGGACTAGCGGGATTCGGTGAGCAGTACTTC. The encoded protein is CASSPPSSFGLAGFGEQYF.